The present T cell receptor beta chain was sequenced within a study of blood T cell repertoires in COVID-19. Per the germline V gene, CDR1 is SNHLY and CDR2 is FYNNEI. This CDR3 is 13 amino acids long. Trimming at V came to 7 bases and at J to 6 bases, leaving 5 bases not matched to a gene. Original processing notes: Amplifying reference gene primers gave estimates of nucleated cell counts. Sequencing was performed with immunoSEQ multiplex PCR; in TCRdb, only in-frame clones are kept and a portion is missing. That table supplies the V and J calls and clone size; D and trimming were determined from the DNA. The table lists around 200,000 clones, 87% of them singletons.

The sequence derives from a woman in her late teens or twenties who had recovered from COVID-19. The chain joins TRBV2 to TRBJ1-5; 8 nucleotides agree with TRBD1. Sequences were obtained from peripheral blood. The CDR3 here is CASNQGAVQPQHF. CDR3 nucleotide sequence: TGTGCCAGCAATCAGGGGGCTGTTCAGCCCCAGCATTTT. Looking up the rest from reference TRBV2 and TRBJ1-5 gives the full variable domain: EPEVTQTPSHQVTQMGQEVILRCVPISNHLYFYWYRQILGQKVEFLVSFYNNEISEKSEIFDDQFSVERPDGSNFTLKIRSTKLEDSAMYFCASNQGAVQPQHFGDGTRLSIL.